This entry lists 7 T cell receptor beta chains sequenced from one sample in a study of blood T cell repertoires in COVID-19. Here immunoSEQ multiplex PCR was the method, and the copy in TCRdb shows in-frame clones only, minus some. Among 250,000 or so clones listed, about 87% were seen once. Sequences were obtained from PBMCs or T cells enriched from blood (not recorded which). These receptors came from a woman aged 50 to 60 who had recovered from COVID-19.

V usage is TRBV5-1 and J usage is TRBJ2-3; TRBD2 matches 11 bases. The V gene end was trimmed by 3 bases and the J gene end by 6 bases; junction bases not matched to a gene: 18. The CDR3 consists of 19 residues. Germline CDR1 SGHRS, CDR2 YFSETQ. The CDR3 is CASSWQQPGLAERMDTQYF. Written as DNA, the CDR3 is TGCGCCAGCAGCTGGCAGCAGCCGGGACTAGCGGAGAGAATGGATACGCAGTATTTT.

The genes are TRBV4-1 and TRBJ1-1; weak D call: TRBD1 (5 bases). The CDR3 has 15 residues. With 1 base removed from V and 3 bases from J, the gap between germline ends came to 12 bases. The germline gives CDR1 MGHRA, CDR2 YSYEKL. This CDR3 reads CASSQAPGGDTEAFF. The CDR3 DNA reads as TGCGCCAGCAGCCAAGCGCCGGGGGGTGACACTGAAGCTTTCTTT.

This chain connects TRBV11-2 to TRBJ2-7; a weak D match, TRBD1 (6 bases). CDR3 length equals 13 residues. CDR1 and CDR2 from the germline V gene are SGHAT and FQNNGV. Trimming stripped 3 bases from V and 3 bases from J, with 9 bases between. CDR3 protein: CASSLTGYYEQYF. The CDR3 DNA follows: TGTGCCAGCAGCTTGACAGGATACTACGAGCAGTACTTC.

This clone showed up just once. The chain recombines TRBV5-4 with TRBJ1-2; possibly TRBD1 for D (6 bases). The germline V gene encodes CDR1 SGHNT and CDR2 YYREEE (reference sequence). The V gene lost 1 base and the J gene lost 4 bases, with 11 bases spanning the gap. The CDR3 runs to 14 residues. CDR3 sequence (DNA): TGTGCCAGCAGCTTGACAGGGTCCGTCTATGGCTACACCTTC. The encoded protein is CASSLTGSVYGYTF.

The rearrangement links TRBV4-2 to TRBJ1-2; D may be TRBD1 (5 bases). Trimming removed 5 bases at V and 3 bases at J, with 19 bases between. The CDR3 sequence is 16 residues long. Germline CDR1 LGHNA, CDR2 YNFKEQ. The CDR3 spells CASSTALDSFDYGYTF. The CDR3 DNA reads as TGTGCCAGCAGCACAGCTCTAGACAGCTTTGACTATGGCTACACCTTC.

The chain recombines TRBV9 with TRBJ2-4; the D gene is possibly TRBD1 (6 bases). This CDR3 is built from 14 residues. Germline-derived CDR1 and CDR2 are SGDLS and YYNGEE. V was clipped by 4 bases and J by 1 base, with 9 bases between them. The CDR3, as DNA: TGTGCCAGCAGCAAAACAGGGGCCAAAAACATTCAGTACTTC. Protein: CASSKTGAKNIQYF.

The chain joins TRBV28 to TRBJ2-1; no firm D call. V was shortened by 6 bases and J by 4 bases, with 10 bases between the two germline ends. The CDR3 has 13 amino acids. Germline CDR1 MDHEN, CDR2 SYDVKM. The CDR3 nucleotides read TGTGCCAGCAGCCGGAGTGGGTACAATGAGCAGTTCTTC. It codes for CASSRSGYNEQFF.